Following are 16 T cell receptor beta chains from one sample sequenced in a study of cytomegalovirus exposure and HLA in healthy donors. The primer mix had 60 Vbeta and 13 Jbeta primers. The assay was immunoSEQ multiplex PCR, and TCRdb's table has in-frame clones only and misses some. In the table there are under 150,000 clones, approximately 68% of which are singletons. The sample consisted of PBMCs. The receptors derive from a man aged 25-45 years in good health and CMV-seropositive.

The chain carries TRBV5-1 and TRBJ2-1; D is possibly TRBD1 (6 bases). Germline CDR1 reads SGHRS; CDR2 reads YFSETQ. Trimming removed 2 bases from V and 2 bases from J, with 11 bases in between. The CDR3 runs to 15 residues. CDR3 in DNA: TGCGCCAGCAGCTTACAGGGAGTGGCCTACAATGAGCAGTTCTTC. This sequence encodes CASSLQGVAYNEQFF.

V and J are TRBV10-1 and TRBJ2-3; D remains unclear. CDR1 WNHNN and CDR2 SYGVQD come from the germline V gene (reference sequence). The ends were cut back, 0 bases at V and 3 bases at J, with 16 bases in the middle. The CDR3 length is 17 residues. In DNA, the CDR3 is TGCGCCAGCAGTGAGTCGATAGGCGGAATTGAAACAGATACGCAGTATTTT. It codes for CASSESIGGIETDTQYF.

V and J are TRBV2 and TRBJ2-7, with TRBD1 as a possible D gene (6 bases). Per the germline V gene, CDR1 is SNHLY and CDR2 is FYNNEI. The germline V and J ends were trimmed by 2 bases and 10 bases, with 9 bases remaining between them. This CDR3 is built from 11 residues. CDR3 in amino acids: CASSERGFQYF. CDR3 coding DNA: TGTGCCAGCAGTGAAAGGGGGTTTCAGTACTTC.

This clone appeared a single time. Here the CDR3 DNA reads TGTGCCAGCAGTTCCGTACAGGGTGCCGGCAATCAGCCCCAGCATTTT. It yields the protein CASSSVQGAGNQPQHF. The chain uses TRBV27 and TRBJ1-5; possible D gene TRBD1, 6 bases. Germline CDR1 reads MNHEY; CDR2 reads SMNVEV (reference sequence). The CDR3 spans 16 residues. V lost 4 bases to trimming and J lost 2 bases, with 15 bases between them.

The rearrangement uses TRBV5-1 and TRBJ1-2; D possibly corresponds to TRBD1 (6 bases). The germline CDR1 and CDR2 sequences are SGHRS and YFSETQ. The CDR3 length is 13 residues. V was trimmed by 4 bases and J by 2 bases, leaving 9 bases between them. The CDR3 DNA reads TGCGCCAGCAGCGCACAGGGAAACTATGGCTACACCTTC. Encoded protein: CASSAQGNYGYTF.

J is TRBJ1-2 and V is TRBV5-1; 9 bases match TRBD1. Germline V gene data show CDR1 as SGHRS and CDR2 as YFSETQ. Trimming cost V 4 bases and J 5 bases; bases outside gene matches: 18. This CDR3 has 18 amino acids. The CDR3 region has the DNA TGCGCCAGCAGCCCAGGATTCTGGGACAGGGCATCAAGATATGGCTACACCTTC. It yields the protein CASSPGFWDRASRYGYTF. The variable domain in full, completed from reference TRBV5-1 and TRBJ1-2, reads KAGVTQTPRYLIKTRGQQVTLSCSPISGHRSVSWYQQTPGQGLQFLFEYFSETQRNKGNFPGRFSGRQFSNSRSEMNVSTLELGDSALYLCASSPGFWDRASRYGYTFGSGTRLTVV.

Remarks on this clone: One junction end does not reproduce the germline sequence, and a read error may be involved. This rearrangement joins TRBV7-2 to TRBJ2-7, with a possible D match to TRBD2 (6 bases). Per the germline V gene, CDR1 is SGHTA and CDR2 is FQGNSA. The CDR3 length is 13 residues. DNA for the CDR3: TGTGCCAGCAGCTTAGCCTTAGGTCGGGAGCGGTACTTC. It encodes CASSLALGRERYF. Complete variable domain (other parts from reference TRBV7-2 and TRBJ2-7): GAGVSQSPSNKVTEKGKDVELRCDPISGHTALYWYRQSLGQGLEFLIYFQGNSAPDKSGLPSDRFSAERTGGSVSTLTIQRTQQEDSAVYLCASSLALGRERYFGPGTRLTVT.

The CDR3 coding sequence is TGTGCCAGCTCACCGCCGGTGACAGGGACCTCGACCAGCTATGGCTACACCTTC. Translated: CASSPPVTGTSTSYGYTF. The chain carries TRBV18 and TRBJ1-2; the match to TRBD1 covers 7 bases. The CDR3 runs to 18 residues. Losses at the gene ends were 3 bases for V and 4 bases for J; bases not matched to a gene: 17. Per the germline V gene, CDR1 is KGHSH and CDR2 is LQKENI.

This chain links TRBV4-1 with TRBJ2-5; perhaps TRBD2 as D (6 bases). The CDR3 has 16 amino acids. Germline V gives CDR1 MGHRA, CDR2 YSYEKL. V was shortened by 3 bases and J by 5 bases, with 19 bases between the two germline ends. The CDR3: CASSQGPDGSGETQYF. The DNA for the CDR3 is TGCGCCAGCAGCCAGGGCCCTGACGGGAGTGGTGAGACCCAGTACTTC.

J is TRBJ2-1 and V is TRBV11-1; 8 nucleotides align to TRBD2. This CDR3 comprises 16 residues. Germline assignment: CDR1 SGHAT and CDR2 FQDESV (reference sequence). After removal of 6 bases from V and 1 base from J, the junction contained 8 bases not matched to a gene. The CDR3 sequence is CASRTSADPSYNEQFF. Here the CDR3 DNA reads TGTGCCAGCAGGACTAGCGCCGATCCTTCCTACAATGAGCAGTTCTTC. The full variable domain, rest sourced from reference TRBV11-1 and TRBJ2-1, is EAEVAQSPRYKITEKSQAVAFWCDPISGHATLYWYRQILGQGPELLVQFQDESVVDDSQLPKDRFSAERLKGVDSTLKIQPAELGDSAMYLCASRTSADPSYNEQFFGPGTRLTVL.

CDR3 protein: CASSLSSGEQETQYF. In nucleotides, the CDR3 is TGTGCCAGCAGCTTGTCTAGCGGGGAACAAGAGACCCAGTACTTC. The chain combines TRBV7-9 with TRBJ2-5, with 9 bases that match TRBD2. Germline values: CDR1 SEHNR, CDR2 FQNEAQ (reference sequence). V lost 3 bases, J lost 2 bases, and 4 bases stayed unmatched. The CDR3 has 15 residues.

The J gene is TRBJ2-7, the V gene TRBV18, with 8 nucleotides matching TRBD1. V lost 1 base, J lost 5 bases, and 7 bases stayed unmatched. The CDR3 spans 15 residues. From germline, CDR1 is KGHSH and CDR2 LQKENI. The CDR3 DNA follows: TGTGCCAGCTCACCACGTACCAGGGGGCTAAACGAGCAGTACTTC. Protein sequence: CASSPRTRGLNEQYF.

This clone is a singleton in its sample. The CDR3 bases are TGCAGTGCTACTTTTAGGGGTACGCAGTATTTT. This sequence encodes CSATFRGTQYF. The chain uses TRBV20-1 and TRBJ2-3; tentatively, D is TRBD1 (5 bases). This CDR3 has 11 residues. The V and J ends lost 4 bases and 8 bases respectively, with 10 bases between them. Germline assignment: CDR1 DFQATT and CDR2 SNEGSKA (reference sequence).

This clone was recorded only once. The chain recombines TRBV5-4 with TRBJ2-3; possibly TRBD1 for D (6 bases). Germline V CDR1 and CDR2: SGHNT, YYREEE (reference sequence). This CDR3 has 13 residues. Trimming took off 4 bases at V and 3 bases at J, with 9 bases between the two ends. CDR3 DNA: TGTGCCAGCAGCCTCAGGGGAACAGATACGCAGTATTTT. Translation: CASSLRGTDTQYF.

The chain is built from TRBV28 and TRBJ1-1; TRBD1 matches at 7 bases. The J segment lost 0 bases and the V segment lost 6 bases, leaving 7 bases of the junction unmatched. CDR1 MDHEN and CDR2 SYDVKM come from the germline V gene. This CDR3 spans 15 amino acids. CDR3 bases: TGTGCCAGCAGCCGAGTAGGGGGCATGAACACTGAAGCTTTCTTT. The encoded protein is CASSRVGGMNTEAFF.

This chain links TRBV5-6 with TRBJ1-1; D perhaps matches TRBD1 (6 bases). Germline V gene data show CDR1 as SGHDT and CDR2 as YYEEEE. The CDR3 runs 15 residues. V shed 7 bases and J shed 4 bases, with 20 bases lying between them. DNA for the CDR3: TGTGCCAGCGCTCGAGGGCGTAGAGGGGGCACTGAAGCTTTCTTT. Residues: CASARGRRGGTEAFF.